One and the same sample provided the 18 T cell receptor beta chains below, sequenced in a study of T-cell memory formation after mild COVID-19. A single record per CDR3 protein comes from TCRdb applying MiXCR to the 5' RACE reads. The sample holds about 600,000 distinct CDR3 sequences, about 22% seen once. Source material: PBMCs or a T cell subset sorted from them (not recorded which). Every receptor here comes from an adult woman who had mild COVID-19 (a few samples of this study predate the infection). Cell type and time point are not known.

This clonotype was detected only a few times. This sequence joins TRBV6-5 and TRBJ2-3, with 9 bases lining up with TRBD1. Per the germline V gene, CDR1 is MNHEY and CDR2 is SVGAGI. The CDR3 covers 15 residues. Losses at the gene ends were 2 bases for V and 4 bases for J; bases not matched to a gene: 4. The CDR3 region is CASSYGTGFSDTQYF. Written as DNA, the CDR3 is TGTGCCAGCAGTTACGGGACAGGGTTTTCAGATACGCAGTATTTT.

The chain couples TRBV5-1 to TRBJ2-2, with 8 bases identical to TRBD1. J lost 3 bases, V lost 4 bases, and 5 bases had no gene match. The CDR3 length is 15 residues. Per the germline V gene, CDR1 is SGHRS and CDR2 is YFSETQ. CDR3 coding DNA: TGCGCCAGCAGCCCGACAGGGGCGGACACCGGGGAGCTGTTTTTT. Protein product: CASSPTGADTGELFF.

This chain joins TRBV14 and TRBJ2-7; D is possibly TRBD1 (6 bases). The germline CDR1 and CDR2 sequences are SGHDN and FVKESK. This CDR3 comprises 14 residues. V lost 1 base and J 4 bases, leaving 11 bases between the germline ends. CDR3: CASSQVGQQYEQYF. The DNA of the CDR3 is TGTGCCAGCAGCCAAGTTGGACAGCAATACGAGCAGTACTTC.

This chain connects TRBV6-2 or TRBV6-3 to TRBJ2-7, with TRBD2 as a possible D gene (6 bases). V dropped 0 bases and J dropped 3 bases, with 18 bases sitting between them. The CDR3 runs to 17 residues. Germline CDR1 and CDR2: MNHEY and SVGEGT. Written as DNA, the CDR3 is TGTGCCAGCAGTTACTCCCTCTCAGGGACTCACGACTACGAGCAGTACTTC. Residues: CASSYSLSGTHDYEQYF.

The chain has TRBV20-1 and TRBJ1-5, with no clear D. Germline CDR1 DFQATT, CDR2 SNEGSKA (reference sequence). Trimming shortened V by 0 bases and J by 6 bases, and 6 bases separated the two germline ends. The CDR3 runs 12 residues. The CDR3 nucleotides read TGCAGTGCTAGAGATAGCGGTCAGCCCCAGCATTTT. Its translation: CSARDSGQPQHF.

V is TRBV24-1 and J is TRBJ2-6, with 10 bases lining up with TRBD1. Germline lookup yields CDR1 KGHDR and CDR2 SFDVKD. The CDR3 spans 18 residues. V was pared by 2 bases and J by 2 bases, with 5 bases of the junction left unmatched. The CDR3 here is CATSDSTGGPPGANVLTF. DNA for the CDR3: TGTGCCACCAGTGATTCGACAGGGGGCCCGCCTGGGGCCAACGTCCTGACTTTC.

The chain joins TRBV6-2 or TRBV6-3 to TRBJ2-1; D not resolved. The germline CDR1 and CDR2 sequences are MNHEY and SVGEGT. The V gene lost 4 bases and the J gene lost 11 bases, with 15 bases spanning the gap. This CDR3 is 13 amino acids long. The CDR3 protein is CASSWNPSSKQFF. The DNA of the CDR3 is TGTGCCAGCAGTTGGAACCCGTCCAGTAAGCAGTTCTTC.

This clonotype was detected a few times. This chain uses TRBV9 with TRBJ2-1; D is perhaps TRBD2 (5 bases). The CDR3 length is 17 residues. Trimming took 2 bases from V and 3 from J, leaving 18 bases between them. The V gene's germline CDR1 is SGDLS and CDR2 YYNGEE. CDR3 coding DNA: TGTGCCAGCAGCGTCGCCGCTAGCATACAGATCTACAATGAGCAGTTCTTC. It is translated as CASSVAASIQIYNEQFF.

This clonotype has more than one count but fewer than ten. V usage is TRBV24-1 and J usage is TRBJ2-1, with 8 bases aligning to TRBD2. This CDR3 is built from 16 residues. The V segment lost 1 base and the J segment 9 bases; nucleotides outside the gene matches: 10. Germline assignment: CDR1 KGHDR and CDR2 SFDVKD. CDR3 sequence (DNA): TGTGCCACCAGTGATTTTTCGGCTAGCGGGTGGGGTGAGCAGTTCTTC. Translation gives CATSDFSASGWGEQFF.

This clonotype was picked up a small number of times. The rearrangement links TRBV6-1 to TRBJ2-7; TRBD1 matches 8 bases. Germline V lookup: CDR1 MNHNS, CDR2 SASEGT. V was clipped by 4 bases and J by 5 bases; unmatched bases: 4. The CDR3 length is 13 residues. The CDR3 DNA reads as TGTGCCAGCAGTGGGAGGACAGGGCACGAGCAGTACTTC. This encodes CASSGRTGHEQYF.

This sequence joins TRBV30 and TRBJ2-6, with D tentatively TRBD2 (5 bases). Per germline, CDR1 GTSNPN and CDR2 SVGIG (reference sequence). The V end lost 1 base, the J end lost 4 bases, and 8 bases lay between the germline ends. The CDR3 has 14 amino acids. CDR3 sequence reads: CAWSGGSGANVLTF. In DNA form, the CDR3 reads TGTGCCTGGAGTGGAGGGTCCGGGGCCAACGTCCTGACTTTC.

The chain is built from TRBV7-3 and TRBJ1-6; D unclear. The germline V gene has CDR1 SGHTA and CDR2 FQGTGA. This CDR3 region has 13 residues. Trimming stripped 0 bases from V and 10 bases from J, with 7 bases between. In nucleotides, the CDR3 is TGTGCCAGCAGCTTAACGGCGGTCTCACCCCTCCACTTT. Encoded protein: CASSLTAVSPLHF.

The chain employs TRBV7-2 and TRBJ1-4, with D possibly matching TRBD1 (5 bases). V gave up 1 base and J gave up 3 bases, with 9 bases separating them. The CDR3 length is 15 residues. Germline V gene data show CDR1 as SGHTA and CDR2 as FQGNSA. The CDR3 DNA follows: TGTGCCAGCAGCTTAGTAGGGGCGGCTAATGAAAAACTGTTTTTT. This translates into CASSLVGAANEKLFF.

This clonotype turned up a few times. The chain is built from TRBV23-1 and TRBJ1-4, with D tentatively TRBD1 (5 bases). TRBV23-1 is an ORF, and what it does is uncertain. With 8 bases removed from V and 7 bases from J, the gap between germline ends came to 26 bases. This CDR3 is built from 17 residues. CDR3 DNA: TGCGCCAGCTTAACGGACAATCGTAGAGGTGGAGCTGAAAAACTGTTTTTT. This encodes CASLTDNRRGGAEKLFF.

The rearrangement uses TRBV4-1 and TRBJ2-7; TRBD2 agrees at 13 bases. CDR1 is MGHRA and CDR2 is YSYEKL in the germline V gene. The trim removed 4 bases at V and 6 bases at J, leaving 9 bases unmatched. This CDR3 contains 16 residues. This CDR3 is CASSRLLAGGPGEQYF. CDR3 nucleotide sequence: TGCGCCAGCAGCCGATTACTAGCGGGGGGGCCTGGCGAGCAGTACTTC.

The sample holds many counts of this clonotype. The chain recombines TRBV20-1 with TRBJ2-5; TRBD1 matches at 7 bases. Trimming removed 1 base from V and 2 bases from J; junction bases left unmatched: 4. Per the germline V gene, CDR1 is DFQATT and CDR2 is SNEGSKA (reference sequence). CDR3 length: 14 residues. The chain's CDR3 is CSARAPGQQETQYF. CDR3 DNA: TGCAGTGCTAGAGCTCCGGGACAGCAAGAGACCCAGTACTTC.

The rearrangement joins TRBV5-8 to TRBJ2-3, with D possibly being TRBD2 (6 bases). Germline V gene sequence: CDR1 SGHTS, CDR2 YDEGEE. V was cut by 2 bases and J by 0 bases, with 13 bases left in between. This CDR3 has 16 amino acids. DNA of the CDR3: TGTGCCAGCAGCTTTGGGATTAGCGGTAGCACAGATACGCAGTATTTT. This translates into CASSFGISGSTDTQYF.

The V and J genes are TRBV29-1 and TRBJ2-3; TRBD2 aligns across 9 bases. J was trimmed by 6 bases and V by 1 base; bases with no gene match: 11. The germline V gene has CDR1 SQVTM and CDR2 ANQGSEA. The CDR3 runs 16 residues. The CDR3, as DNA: TGCAGCGTTGAAGGGTTTGCGGGAGGGCCGCGGGATACGCAGTATTTT. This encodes CSVEGFAGGPRDTQYF.